This T cell receptor (beta chain) was observed in a study of T-cell reconstitution after alpha-beta-depleted transplantation in children. Study-level findings and limits: Reported findings indicate that, about two months after transplant, alpha-beta T cells came from several hundred expanded clones, which were derived from non-depleted graft cells. After transplant, high TCRbeta diversity at day 60 in some patients arose from surviving recipient T cells and thymic progenitors.

With regard to this clonotype: Its matching antigen is unknown.

Unique molecular identifiers featured in how the TCRbeta library was prepared. In TCRdb, the PCR reads were re-called with MiXCR into one record per CDR3 protein. The sample has some 840,000 distinct CDR3 sequences, roughly 15% seen once; the top ten hold around 5.3%. The V segment lost 5 bases and the J segment 4 bases; nucleotides outside the gene matches: 5. Germline CDR1 is SQVTM and CDR2 is ANQGSEA. The CDR3 is 13 residues long. The chain has TRBV29-1 and TRBJ2-7, with TRBD2 matching 10 bases. The sequence was obtained from a male patient aged 5 to 17 who had a stem cell transplant for acute lymphoblastic leukemia, so the T cells may come from the graft donor. The sample consisted of PBMCs, mostly from graft donor cells, taken 360 days after TCRalphabeta/CD19-depleted stem cell transplant. The CDR3 region is CSVLTSGIYEQYF. CDR3 nucleotide sequence: TGCAGCGTTTTAACTAGCGGGATATACGAGCAGTACTTC.